One sample yielded the 18 T cell receptor beta chains listed below, sequenced in a study of blood T cells in healthy people across ages. The authors ran a second PCR of about 6 to 11 cycles using a sample-barcoded 5' primer and a J-beta primer mix. TCRdb called the 5' RACE reads again in MiXCR, with one record for every CDR3 protein. The sample carries approximately 900,000 distinct CDR3 sequences, roughly 50% recorded once. The material sequenced was blood. The receptors derive from a man in his thirties or forties in good health.

The chain is built from TRBV6-2 or TRBV6-3 and TRBJ2-7; 7 bases match TRBD2. CDR1 MNHEY and CDR2 SVGEGT come from the germline V gene. Losses at the gene ends were 6 bases for V and 1 base for J; bases not matched to a gene: 6. The CDR3 sequence is 14 residues long. CDR3 sequence (DNA): TGTGCCAGCAGGCCAGCGGGGTGGTCCTACGAGCAGTACTTC. It yields the protein CASRPAGWSYEQYF.

J is TRBJ1-1 and V is TRBV3-1, with 7 nucleotides matching TRBD1. The trim removed 10 bases at V and 8 bases at J, leaving 13 bases unmatched. This CDR3 has 13 amino acids. Germline-derived CDR1 and CDR2 are LGHDT and YNNKEL (reference sequence). The CDR3 region is CATNLQGRGEAFF. CDR3 sequence (DNA): TGTGCCACCAACTTACAGGGGCGAGGGGAAGCTTTCTTT. Supplemented by reference TRBV3-1 and TRBJ1-1, the full variable domain reads DTAVSQTPKYLVTQMGNDKSIKCEQNLGHDTMYWYKQDSKKFLKIMFSYNNKELIINETVPNRFSPKSPDKAHLNLHINSLELGDSAVYFCATNLQGRGEAFFGQGTRLTVV.

The V call is TRBV15, the J call TRBJ2-4; tentative D call: TRBD1 (6 bases). There are 18 residues in the CDR3. CDR1 is LNHNV and CDR2 is YYDKDF in the germline V gene (reference sequence). Deletions cut 0 bases from V and 2 bases from J, with 17 bases between. The CDR3 nucleotides are TGTGCCACCAGCAGAGATCAGGGGACACATGTAACCAAAAACATTCAGTACTTC. Its translation: CATSRDQGTHVTKNIQYF.

In this sample, this clonotype turned up once. The rearrangement links TRBV4-1 to TRBJ2-7; TRBD2 is a possible D gene (6 bases). Germline CDR1 MGHRA, CDR2 YSYEKL. CDR3 length: 15 amino acids. The germline V and J ends were trimmed by 5 bases and 1 base, with 15 bases remaining between them. The chain's CDR3 is CASSSSGVGSYEQYF. Here the CDR3 DNA reads TGCGCCAGCAGCTCCTCGGGGGTAGGTTCCTACGAGCAGTACTTC.

V usage is TRBV20-1 and J usage is TRBJ1-5, with TRBD1 matching 7 bases. Unmatched junction bases numbered 7, after V lost 0 bases and J lost 5 bases. The CDR3 runs 15 residues. Germline V gene sequence: CDR1 DFQATT, CDR2 SNEGSKA (reference sequence). For the CDR3, the DNA is TGCAGTGCTAGAGAACCATTGACAGGGCATCAGCCCCAGCATTTT. Protein: CSAREPLTGHQPQHF.

The chain combines TRBV5-1 with TRBJ1-2; D is perhaps TRBD1 (6 bases). Trimming took 5 bases from V and 3 from J, leaving 14 bases between them. The CDR3 is made up of 14 amino acids. Germline V CDR1 and CDR2: SGHRS, YFSETQ. Here the CDR3 reads CASSEGDGDYGYTF. The DNA of the CDR3 is TGCGCCAGCAGTGAGGGGGACGGCGACTATGGCTACACCTTC.

Concerning this clonotype: One end of the junction is discordant with germline, which a read error may explain. CDR3 protein: CASSFLNRELDEKLFF. The CDR3 region has the DNA TGTGCTAGCAGCTTCCTAAACAGGGAGTTGGACGAAAAACTGTTTTTT. The chain joins TRBV7-7 to TRBJ1-4, with TRBD1 as a possible D gene (6 bases). The CDR3 has 16 residues. Germline lookup yields CDR1 SSHAT and CDR2 FNYEAQ (reference sequence).

This chain links TRBV4-1 with TRBJ1-3; 8 nucleotides agree with TRBD1. V dropped 7 bases and J dropped 1; count of bases not matched to a gene: 3. Germline V gives CDR1 MGHRA, CDR2 YSYEKL. The CDR3 sequence is 14 residues long. This chain's CDR3 is CASTDRGSGNTIYF. The CDR3 nucleotides are TGCGCCAGCACCGACAGGGGATCTGGAAACACCATATATTTT.

This chain joins TRBV27 and TRBJ1-5, with 7 bases aligning to TRBD1. CDR1 MNHEY and CDR2 SMNVEV come from the germline V gene (reference sequence). V shed 4 bases and J 5 bases; nucleotides not matched to a gene: 11. The CDR3 has 16 residues. CDR3 region: CASSSGAGGRDQPQHF. CDR3 coding DNA: TGTGCCAGCAGTTCCGGCGCAGGGGGTCGGGATCAGCCCCAGCATTTT.

This clonotype was seen a handful of times. Germline and junction disagree at one end, which may indicate a read error. This chain joins TRBV28 and TRBJ2-1; D call uncertain. Germline V CDR1 and CDR2: MDHEN, SYDVKM. The CDR3 has 13 amino acids. CDR3 region: CASSLWAYDEQFF. For the CDR3, the DNA is TGTGCCAGCAGTTTGTGGGCCTACGATGAGCAGTTCTTC. Combining the CDR3 with reference TRBV28 and TRBJ2-1 gives the whole variable domain DVKVTQSSRYLVKRTGEKVFLECVQDMDHENMFWYRQDPGLGLRLIYFSYDVKMKEKGDIPEGYSVSREKKERFSLILESASTNQTSMYLCASSLWAYDEQFFGPGTRLTVL.

The chain joins TRBV30 to TRBJ1-5, with TRBD1 matching 7 bases. In germline, CDR1 is GTSNPN, CDR2 SVGIG (reference sequence). The V and J ends lost 3 bases and 4 bases, in that order; junction bases with no gene match: 6. The CDR3 length is 14 residues. CDR3 sequence reads: CAWSVGTANQPQHF. Written as DNA, the CDR3 is TGTGCCTGGAGCGTCGGGACAGCTAATCAGCCCCAGCATTTT.

The chain is built from TRBV10-3 and TRBJ1-1, with TRBD1 matching 7 bases. Trimming at V came to 7 bases and at J to 0 bases, leaving 2 bases not matched to a gene. CDR1 ENHRY and CDR2 SYGVKD come from the germline V gene. This CDR3 contains 13 residues. The CDR3 nucleotides are TGTGCCATCACCGGACAGGTGAACACTGAAGCTTTCTTT. Translating it yields CAITGQVNTEAFF.

Points on this clonotype: The junction differs from germline at one of its ends, possibly a read error. This chain links TRBV27 with TRBJ2-1; 7 bases match TRBD1. CDR3 length equals 18 residues. Germline values: CDR1 MNHEY, CDR2 SMNVEV (reference sequence). CDR3: CASTLPLGQKSSYDEQFF. For the CDR3, the DNA is TGTGCCAGCACTCTACCCCTGGGACAGAAAAGCTCCTACGATGAGCAGTTCTTC.

The chain has TRBV20-1 and TRBJ2-1; 11 nucleotides agree with TRBD2. J lost 12 bases, V lost 6 bases, and 16 bases had no gene match. The germline gives CDR1 DFQATT, CDR2 SNEGSKA (reference sequence). The CDR3 has 15 amino acids. For the CDR3, the DNA is TGCAGTGCACCACTAGCGGGGGACTCGCGTAGCGGGCAGTTCTTC. Protein: CSAPLAGDSRSGQFF.

As regards this clonotype: The junction differs from germline at one of its ends, possibly a read error. The genes are TRBV20-1 and TRBJ1-2; 7 nucleotides line up with TRBD1. Germline assignment: CDR1 DFQATT and CDR2 SNEGSKA (reference sequence). The CDR3 is made up of 14 amino acids. The CDR3 sequence is CSAPGGTDNYGYIF. For the CDR3, the DNA is TGCAGTGCCCCGGGGGGGACAGATAACTATGGCTACATCTTC.

The gene calls are TRBV2 and TRBJ2-7; D is possibly TRBD2 (5 bases). The germline gives CDR1 SNHLY, CDR2 FYNNEI. CDR3 length equals 15 residues. Trimming removed 2 bases at V and 2 bases at J, with 13 bases between. In DNA, the CDR3 is TGTGCCAGCAGTGAACCGACGGGGTCAGCCTACGAGCAGTACTTC. Translated: CASSEPTGSAYEQYF.

This sequence joins TRBV6-5 and TRBJ2-7; 9 nucleotides agree with TRBD1. Germline loops: CDR1 MNHEY, CDR2 SVGAGI. J lost 4 bases, V lost 0 bases, and 7 bases had no gene match. This CDR3 is built from 16 residues. The CDR3 coding sequence is TGTGCCAGCAGTTACTCAGTAGGGACAGGGTTATACGAGCAGTACTTC. Its translation: CASSYSVGTGLYEQYF.

Worth noting for this clonotype: A much larger clone lies a single base off, so this may be a read error. The chain carries TRBV15 and TRBJ1-4; the D is unclear. The V gene's germline CDR1 is LNHNV and CDR2 YYDKDF (reference sequence). CDR3 length equals 17 residues. The CDR3 here is CATSTTYLGPTKEKLFF. The CDR3, as DNA: TGTGCCACCAGCACTACCTACTTGGGTCCCACTAAGGAAAAACTGTTTTTT.